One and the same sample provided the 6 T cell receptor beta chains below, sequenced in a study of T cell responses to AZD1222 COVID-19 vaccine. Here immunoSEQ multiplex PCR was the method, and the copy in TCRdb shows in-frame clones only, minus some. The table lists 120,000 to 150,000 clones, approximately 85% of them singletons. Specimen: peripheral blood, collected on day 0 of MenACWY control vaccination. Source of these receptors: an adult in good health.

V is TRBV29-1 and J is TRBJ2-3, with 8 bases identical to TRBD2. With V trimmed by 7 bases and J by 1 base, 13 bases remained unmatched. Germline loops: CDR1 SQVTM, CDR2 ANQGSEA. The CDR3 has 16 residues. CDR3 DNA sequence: TGCAGCGCTCAGAAGGTAGCGGGGTCTCGCACAGATACGCAGTATTTT. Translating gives CSAQKVAGSRTDTQYF.

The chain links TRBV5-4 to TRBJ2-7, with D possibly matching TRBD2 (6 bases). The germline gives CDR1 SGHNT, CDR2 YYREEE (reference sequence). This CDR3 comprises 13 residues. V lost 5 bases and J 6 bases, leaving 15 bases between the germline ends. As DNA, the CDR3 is TGTGCCAGCAGTACCGGGGGAAGGGCCGAGCAGTACGTC. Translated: CASSTGGRAEQYV.

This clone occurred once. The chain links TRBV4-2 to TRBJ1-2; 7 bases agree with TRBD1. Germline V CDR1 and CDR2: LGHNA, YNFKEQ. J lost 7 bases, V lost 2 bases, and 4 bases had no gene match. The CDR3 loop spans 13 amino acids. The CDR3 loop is CASSQLDRAGYTF. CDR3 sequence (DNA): TGTGCCAGCAGCCAACTTGACAGGGCTGGCTACACCTTC.

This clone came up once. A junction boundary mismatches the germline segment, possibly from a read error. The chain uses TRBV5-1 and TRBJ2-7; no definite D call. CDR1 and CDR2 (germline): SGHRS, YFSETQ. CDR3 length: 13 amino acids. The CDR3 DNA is TGCTCCAGCAGGTCAGGCAATACCTACGAGCAGTACTTC. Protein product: CSSRSGNTYEQYF.

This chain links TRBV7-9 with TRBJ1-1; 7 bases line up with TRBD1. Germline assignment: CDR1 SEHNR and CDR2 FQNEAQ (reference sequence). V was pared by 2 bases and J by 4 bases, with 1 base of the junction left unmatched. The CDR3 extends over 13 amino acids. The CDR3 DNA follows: TGTGCCAGCAGCTTACAGGGGGGCACTGAAGCTTTCTTT. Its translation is CASSLQGGTEAFF. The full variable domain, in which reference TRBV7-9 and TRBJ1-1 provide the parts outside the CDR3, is DTGVSQNPRHKITKRGQNVTFRCDPISEHNRLYWYRQTLGQGPEFLTYFQNEAQLEKSRLLSDRFSAERPKGSFSTLEIQRTEQGDSAMYLCASSLQGGTEAFFGQGTRLTVV.

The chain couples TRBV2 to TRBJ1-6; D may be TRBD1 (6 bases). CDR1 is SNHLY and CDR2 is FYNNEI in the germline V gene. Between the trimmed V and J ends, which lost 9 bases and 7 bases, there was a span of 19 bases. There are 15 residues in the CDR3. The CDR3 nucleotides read TGTGCCAGGACGGACGGAGGGGGGAGAAATTCACCCCTCCACTTT. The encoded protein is CARTDGGGRNSPLHF.